These 19 T cell receptor beta chains were sequenced from one sample in a study of OX40 agonist ivuxolimab in advanced cancers. Here immunoSEQ multiplex PCR was the method, and the copy in TCRdb shows in-frame clones only, minus some. The profile shows tens of thousands of clones, around 88% of them singletons. The sample here was CD4+ or CD8+ T cells sorted from blood, taken in a trial of the OX40 agonist ivuxolimab. These receptors came from an adult with an advanced solid tumor such as melanoma, head and neck, liver or kidney cancer.

In this sample, this clone turned up once. J is TRBJ2-1 and V is TRBV6-5; 7 bases align to TRBD1. Germline assignment: CDR1 MNHEY and CDR2 SVGAGI. The CDR3 spans 13 residues. Trimming took 6 bases from V and 5 from J; bases not matched to a gene: 4. CDR3 nucleotide sequence: TGTGCCAGCAGCCTGGACAGGCACAATGAGCAGTTCTTC. Translation gives CASSLDRHNEQFF.

The V gene is TRBV21-1, the J gene TRBJ2-1; TRBD2, the D gene given by the table, was not confirmed from the DNA. TRBV21-1 is marked as a pseudogene. This CDR3 spans 15 amino acids. CDR3 sequence (DNA): TGTGCCAGCAGCAAAGGTAGCGGCTCCTACAATGAGCAGTTCTTC. Protein product: CASSKGSGSYNEQFF.

This chain connects TRBV28 to TRBJ1-4, with 7 bases fitting TRBD1. The J segment lost 4 bases and the V segment lost 6 bases, leaving 14 bases of the junction unmatched. Per germline, CDR1 MDHEN and CDR2 SYDVKM. The length of the CDR3 is 17 residues. CDR3 residues: CASSYARRTGGNEKLFF. In nucleotides, the CDR3 is TGTGCCAGCAGCTACGCCCGTCGGACAGGCGGTAATGAAAAACTGTTTTTT.

The chain employs TRBV4-1 and TRBJ2-7; the match to TRBD2 covers 9 bases. Germline V lookup: CDR1 MGHRA, CDR2 YSYEKL. The CDR3 runs 18 residues. V lost 3 bases, J lost 4 bases, and 16 bases stayed unmatched. DNA of the CDR3: TGCGCCAGCAGCCAGAGTCTGTACGCTAGCGGGATGGGGTACGAGCAGTACTTC. Residues: CASSQSLYASGMGYEQYF.

This chain links TRBV6-8 with TRBJ2-1; the D gene is possibly TRBD1 (6 bases). Deletions cut 8 bases from V and 0 bases from J, with 20 bases between. Germline assignment: CDR1 MNHGY and CDR2 SAAAGT. This CDR3 has 17 amino acids. DNA for the CDR3: TGTGCCAGCCGGGCCGCAACAGGGCCGAGCTCCTACAATGAGCAGTTCTTC. This gives the protein CASRAATGPSSYNEQFF.

V is TRBV28 and J is TRBJ2-1; 10 positions match TRBD2. The J segment lost 9 bases and the V segment lost 11 bases, leaving 19 bases of the junction unmatched. Germline V gives CDR1 MDHEN, CDR2 SYDVKM. This CDR3 has 16 amino acids. The CDR3, as DNA: TGTGCCGCCGGCCTAGCGGGAGTTTTGGTTCCCGCTGAGCAGTTCTTC. Amino acid sequence: CAAGLAGVLVPAEQFF.

The rearrangement uses TRBV7-6 and TRBJ2-3; D unclear. The CDR3 covers 18 residues. Germline CDR1 is SGHVS and CDR2 is FNYEAQ. V lost 1 base, J lost 3 bases, and 20 bases lay in between. CDR3 region: CASSLVPLGTAKTDTQYF. The CDR3 coding sequence is TGTGCCAGCAGCTTAGTCCCCTTGGGAACTGCCAAGACAGATACGCAGTATTTT. The variable domain in full, completed from reference TRBV7-6 and TRBJ2-3, reads GAGVSQSPRYKVTKRGQDVALRCDPISGHVSLYWYRQALGQGPEFLTYFNYEAQQDKSGLPNDRFSAERPEGSISTLTIQRTEQRDSAMYRCASSLVPLGTAKTDTQYFGPGTRLTVL.

Notes on this clone: The junction does not match germline at one end; this may be a read error. The chain is built from TRBV15 and TRBJ2-7; the match to TRBD2 covers 7 bases. The germline gives CDR1 LNHNV, CDR2 YYDKDF (reference sequence). The CDR3 length is 16 residues. In DNA form, the CDR3 reads TGTGCCACCAGCAGAGATAACAAGGGAGGGGTCTACAAGCAGTACTTC. Translated, it gives CATSRDNKGGVYKQYF.

In nucleotides, the CDR3 is TGTGCCAGCAATCGAAGCGGTCGTCAAGAGACCCAGTACTTC. This encodes CASNRSGRQETQYF. This rearrangement joins TRBV28 to TRBJ2-5; tentatively, D is TRBD2 (5 bases). The V end lost 7 bases, the J end lost 2 bases, and 14 bases lay between the germline ends. The germline V gene has CDR1 MDHEN and CDR2 SYDVKM. CDR3 size: 14 residues.

V gene TRBV7-9 combines with J gene TRBJ2-2, with unresolved D. Germline V lookup: CDR1 SEHNR, CDR2 FQNEAQ (reference sequence). The V gene lost 1 base and the J gene lost 6 bases, with 12 bases spanning the gap. The CDR3 is 15 amino acids. The CDR3 bases are TGTGCCAGCAGCTTAGATTCTGCCCCCCCCGGGGAGCTGTTTTTT. It yields the protein CASSLDSAPPGELFF.

This clone was seen only a few times. The chain employs TRBV4-1 and TRBJ2-1, with 9 nucleotides matching TRBD2. This CDR3 comprises 16 residues. V lost 1 base to trimming and J lost 8 bases; unmatched junction nucleotides: 9. Germline V gives CDR1 MGHRA, CDR2 YSYEKL. CDR3 protein: CASSQGAGGPNDEQFF. The CDR3 DNA reads as TGCGCCAGCAGCCAAGGGGCGGGAGGGCCCAACGATGAGCAGTTCTTC.

This clone was picked up a small number of times. The genes are TRBV18 and TRBJ1-1, with TRBD1 as a possible D gene (5 bases). Trimming stripped 5 bases from V and 1 base from J, with 8 bases between. CDR1 and CDR2 (germline): KGHSH, LQKENI. The CDR3 runs to 13 residues. This CDR3 is CASSSDRNTEAFF. The DNA for the CDR3 is TGTGCCAGCTCATCTGACAGGAACACTGAAGCTTTCTTT.

This clone was recorded once. The chain has TRBV7-9 and TRBJ2-1; D perhaps matches TRBD1 (6 bases). This CDR3 spans 15 amino acids. Germline V gene sequence: CDR1 SEHNR, CDR2 FQNEAQ (reference sequence). V dropped 7 bases and J dropped 1 base, with 14 bases sitting between them. The CDR3 loop is CASNEQGVSYNEQFF. The DNA for the CDR3 is TGTGCCAGCAATGAACAGGGTGTGTCCTACAATGAGCAGTTCTTC.

This sequence joins TRBV6-5 and TRBJ2-7; D gene unclear. Deletions cut 5 bases from V and 5 bases from J, with 10 bases between. From germline, CDR1 is MNHEY and CDR2 SVGAGI. This CDR3 contains 12 residues. CDR3 in DNA: TGTGCCAGCAGTCATTTTGCGGACGAGCAGTACTTC. This encodes CASSHFADEQYF.

The chain uses TRBV6-5 and TRBJ2-5, with a possible D match to TRBD2 (5 bases). The germline V gene encodes CDR1 MNHEY and CDR2 SVGAGI. This CDR3 comprises 13 residues. Trimming left V 4 bases short and J 5 bases short, with 11 bases between. The CDR3 region is CASSSWEWETQYF. The CDR3 DNA sequence: TGTGCCAGCAGTTCCTGGGAGTGGGAGACCCAGTACTTC.

This chain joins TRBV19 and TRBJ2-1; TRBD2 aligns across 8 bases. The V and J ends lost 8 bases and 3 bases, in that order; junction bases with no gene match: 3. Per the germline V gene, CDR1 is LNHDA and CDR2 is SQIVND (reference sequence). CDR3 size: 13 residues. The CDR3 loop is CASGLAFYNEQFF. Written as DNA, the CDR3 is TGTGCCAGTGGACTAGCTTTCTACAATGAGCAGTTCTTC.

The rearrangement links TRBV5-1 to TRBJ2-2; the D is unclear. Germline lookup yields CDR1 SGHRS and CDR2 YFSETQ. The CDR3 is made up of 15 amino acids. The V end was cut by 0 bases, the J end by 2 bases, with 8 bases between. The DNA for the CDR3 is TGCGCCAGCAGCTTGGCTGGACCAAACACCGGGGAGCTGTTTTTT. This sequence encodes CASSLAGPNTGELFF.

This clone has a single count. The rearrangement links TRBV7-9 to TRBJ2-7, with 8 bases fitting TRBD1. The CDR3 extends over 14 amino acids. Germline V gene data show CDR1 as SEHNR and CDR2 as FQNEAQ (reference sequence). V was clipped by 5 bases and J by 2 bases; unmatched bases: 5. The CDR3 DNA sequence: TGTGCCAGCAGCGGACGGGACAGGACCTACGAGCAGTACTTC. Its protein product is CASSGRDRTYEQYF.

V is TRBV28 and J is TRBJ2-5; D remains unclear. CDR1 is MDHEN and CDR2 is SYDVKM in the germline V gene. This CDR3 contains 15 residues. The ends were cut back, 5 bases at V and 9 bases at J, with 22 bases in the middle. CDR3 bases: TGTGCCAGCAGTAAGTCCGAGACGGCGGCTCGGGCCCAGTACTTC. This gives the protein CASSKSETAARAQYF.